Each of the 2 T cell receptor beta chains below was sequenced from the same sample in a study of blood T cells in healthy people across ages. Sample-barcoded 5' priming and a J-beta primer mix drove a second PCR of about 7 to 12 cycles. Each CDR3 protein gets one entry after TCRdb re-called the 5' RACE reads with MiXCR. The sample records about 1.6 million distinct CDR3 sequences, roughly 32% being singletons. Sequenced material: blood. The receptor set was obtained from a woman in her twenties or thirties in good health.

This rearrangement joins TRBV7-8 to TRBJ2-3; 8 bases agree with TRBD2. With 4 bases clipped from V and 2 bases from J, the junction kept 5 bases outside the gene matches. Germline lookup yields CDR1 SGHVS and CDR2 FQNEAQ. The CDR3 sequence is 15 residues long. In DNA, the CDR3 is TGTGCCAGCAGCTGTAGCGGGACAACCACAGATACGCAGTATTTT. Encoded protein: CASSCSGTTTDTQYF.

This clonotype was counted between two and nine times. The chain joins TRBV27 to TRBJ2-1; 7 bases are a match to TRBD2. The V gene end was trimmed by 5 bases and the J gene end by 4 bases; junction bases not matched to a gene: 8. The CDR3 has 15 residues. In germline, CDR1 is MNHEY, CDR2 SMNVEV (reference sequence). The CDR3 DNA reads TGTGCCAGCAGTGTACCGGGGGGTGTATACAATGAGCAGTTCTTC. The encoded protein is CASSVPGGVYNEQFF.